The 20 T cell receptor beta chains in this list originate from one sample, sequenced in a study of Ad26.COV2.S vaccination and SARS-CoV-2 variants (dated by TCRdb to about 2021). The sample's treatment or condition, from its label and the paper: about 20 received Ad26.COV2.S at low or high dose, single or two shots; about five received placebo; per-sample allocation not given. For vaccine and placebo recipients, the sequenced repertoires came from samples collected on day 63 after the first injection. Library construction relied on the immunoSEQ multiplex PCR assay. The immuneACCESS repertoire file appears here via TCRdb, limited to in-frame rearrangements. These files lack a portion of the clones; in checked studies, under half of the deficit traces to unresolved V genes, and the cause of the others is not known. Counted in this sample were some 640,000 clones; roughly nine tenths of them appeared once. About 1.5% of the sample belongs to the ten largest clones.

The sequences come from peripheral blood, collected in a trial of Ad26.COV2.S vaccine versus placebo. These receptors all come from a person between 18 and 60 years old who received the Ad26.COV2.S COVID-19 vaccine or a placebo.

This clone was seen a handful of times. The chain links TRBV9 to TRBJ2-7, with D perhaps TRBD1 or TRBD2 (5 bases each). CDR1 and CDR2 from the germline V gene are SGDLS and YYNGEE. The ends were cut back, 4 bases at V and 6 bases at J, with 17 bases in the middle. This CDR3 has 14 amino acids. The CDR3 DNA sequence: TGTGCCAGCAGCCCCCGGACGGGGCAGGGCGAGCAGTACTTC. Its translation is CASSPRTGQGEQYF.

This clone was seen only once. The chain uses TRBV18 and TRBJ2-2, with D perhaps being TRBD1 or TRBD2 (6 bases each). This CDR3 is 16 amino acids long. Trimming cost V 1 base and J 7 bases, with 16 bases left between them. Germline CDR1 KGHSH, CDR2 LQKENI. The CDR3 DNA reads as TGTGCCAGCTCACCACGGACGGGGGCCCCGGGCGGGGAGCTGTTTTTT. Protein: CASSPRTGAPGGELFF.

V is TRBV7-9 and J is TRBJ2-1; TRBD1 agrees at 7 bases. CDR3 length: 14 amino acids. V lost 5 bases and J lost 4; bases outside the gene matches: 5. From germline, CDR1 is SEHNR and CDR2 FQNEAQ (reference sequence). In nucleotides, the CDR3 is TGTGCCAGCAGCCCGGGACAGTCTTACAATGAGCAGTTCTTC. It yields the protein CASSPGQSYNEQFF. Full variable domain (outside the CDR3, taken from reference TRBV7-9 and TRBJ2-1): DTGVSQNPRHKITKRGQNVTFRCDPISEHNRLYWYRQTLGQGPEFLTYFQNEAQLEKSRLLSDRFSAERPKGSFSTLEIQRTEQGDSAMYLCASSPGQSYNEQFFGPGTRLTVL.

The J gene is TRBJ1-2, the V gene TRBV2; TRBD1 agrees at 8 bases. There are 17 residues in the CDR3. J gave up 2 bases and V 11 bases, and 19 bases lay outside the gene matches. Looked up from germline, CDR1 is SNHLY and CDR2 is FYNNEI. CDR3 nucleotides: TGTGCCGGCCCTTTTACCCGCATAAACAGGGGGAACTATGGCTACACCTTC. Amino acids: CAGPFTRINRGNYGYTF.

This sequence joins TRBV11-3 and TRBJ2-1; 11 nucleotides line up with TRBD2. The germline CDR1 and CDR2 sequences are SGHNT and YENEEA. The CDR3 spans 16 residues. With V trimmed by 5 bases and J by 9 bases, 12 bases remained unmatched. CDR3 sequence reads: CASSPVVAGGRVEQFF. The CDR3 DNA reads TGTGCCAGCAGCCCCGTTGTAGCGGGAGGGCGTGTTGAGCAGTTCTTC.

This sequence joins TRBV6-1 and TRBJ2-7, with D possibly being TRBD2 (6 bases). The CDR3 runs to 14 residues. Trimming shortened V by 1 base and J by 4 bases, and 11 bases separated the two germline ends. The germline CDR1 and CDR2 sequences are MNHNS and SASEGT. The CDR3 loop is CASSEVWGRYEQYF. DNA for the CDR3: TGTGCCAGCAGTGAAGTCTGGGGGAGGTACGAGCAGTACTTC.

The V call is TRBV6-2 or TRBV6-3, the J call TRBJ2-7, with a possible D match to TRBD2 (6 bases). In germline, CDR1 is MNHEY, CDR2 SVGEGT. The V gene lost 2 bases and the J gene lost 0 bases, with 11 bases spanning the gap. The CDR3 is made up of 15 amino acids. The CDR3 sequence: CASSYNGGSSYEQYF. CDR3 sequence (DNA): TGTGCCAGCAGTTACAACGGGGGTAGCTCCTACGAGCAGTACTTC.

This chain links TRBV25-1 with TRBJ2-1; 10 nucleotides match TRBD2. The CDR3 contains 16 residues. Losses at the gene ends were 7 bases for V and 4 bases for J; bases not matched to a gene: 10. CDR1 and CDR2 (germline): MGHDK, SYGVNS. CDR3 nucleotides: TGTGCCAGCAAAGCCGGGACTAGCGTCCCATACAATGAGCAGTTCTTC. It specifies CASKAGTSVPYNEQFF. Full variable domain (remainder filled in from reference TRBV25-1 and TRBJ2-1): EADIYQTPRYLVIGTGKKITLECSQTMGHDKMYWYQQDPGMELHLIHYSYGVNSTEKGDLSSESTVSRIRTEHFPLTLESARPSHTSQYLCASKAGTSVPYNEQFFGPGTRLTVL.

This chain connects TRBV19 to TRBJ2-1; 12 bases map to TRBD2. The CDR3 runs 15 residues. CDR1 is LNHDA and CDR2 is SQIVND in the germline V gene (reference sequence). The V gene end was trimmed by 3 bases and the J gene end by 6 bases; junction bases not matched to a gene: 3. CDR3 nucleotide sequence: TGTGCCAGTAGTATTCTAGCGGGAGGGCTCAATGAGCAGTTCTTC. Its protein product is CASSILAGGLNEQFF.

A single count supports this clone. The chain has TRBV10-3 and TRBJ1-1; 8 bases map to TRBD1. Germline V gene data show CDR1 as ENHRY and CDR2 as SYGVKD. J lost 6 bases, V lost 8 bases, and 14 bases had no gene match. The CDR3 covers 15 residues. The CDR3 sequence is CAIARTGPPGAEAFF. In nucleotides, the CDR3 is TGTGCCATCGCCCGGACAGGGCCGCCCGGGGCTGAAGCTTTCTTT.

This chain joins TRBV14 and TRBJ2-2; TRBD2 aligns across 8 bases. The trim removed 0 bases at V and 5 bases at J, leaving 11 bases unmatched. Germline loops: CDR1 SGHDN, CDR2 FVKESK. CDR3 size: 18 residues. The CDR3 loop reads CASSQDRGTSGATGELFF. In DNA form, the CDR3 reads TGTGCCAGCAGCCAAGATCGCGGCACTAGCGGAGCGACCGGGGAGCTGTTTTTT.

CDR3 sequence reads: CASSLGGAVGNAGELFF. The CDR3 DNA reads as TGCGCCAGCAGCTTGGGAGGGGCAGTGGGTAACGCCGGGGAGCTGTTTTTT. This chain uses TRBV5-1 with TRBJ2-2, with D perhaps being TRBD1 or TRBD2 (5 bases each). This CDR3 has 17 amino acids. Trimming took 0 bases from V and 6 from J, leaving 18 bases between them. Germline V lookup: CDR1 SGHRS, CDR2 YFSETQ.

The J gene is TRBJ2-7, the V gene TRBV27, with unresolved D. Germline values: CDR1 MNHEY, CDR2 SMNVEV (reference sequence). The CDR3 consists of 12 residues. Trimming shortened V by 8 bases and J by 2 bases, and 10 bases separated the two germline ends. As DNA, the CDR3 is TGTGCCAGCGGACCGCTAACCTACGAGCAGTACTTC. Translated, it gives CASGPLTYEQYF.

The genes are TRBV5-1 and TRBJ2-1; no firm D call. This CDR3 has 13 residues. The germline V gene encodes CDR1 SGHRS and CDR2 YFSETQ. Trimming stripped 0 bases from V and 8 bases from J, with 9 bases between. The CDR3 region is CASSLGAGDEQFF. CDR3 DNA sequence: TGCGCCAGCAGCTTGGGGGCTGGCGATGAGCAGTTCTTC. Full variable domain (missing parts from reference TRBV5-1 and TRBJ2-1): KAGVTQTPRYLIKTRGQQVTLSCSPISGHRSVSWYQQTPGQGLQFLFEYFSETQRNKGNFPGRFSGRQFSNSRSEMNVSTLELGDSALYLCASSLGAGDEQFFGPGTRLTVL.

This clone was found once. This chain connects TRBV24-1 to TRBJ2-7; tentatively, D is TRBD1 (5 bases). V gave up 7 bases and J gave up 6 bases, with 15 bases separating them. Looked up from germline, CDR1 is KGHDR and CDR2 is SFDVKD. CDR3 length: 13 amino acids. Written as DNA, the CDR3 is TGTGCCACCAGAGACAGTTTCATAGGCGAGCAGTACTTC. This translates into CATRDSFIGEQYF.

Remarks on this clone: One end of the junction is discordant with germline, which a read error may explain. The V and J genes are TRBV7-7 and TRBJ2-1, with TRBD2 matching over 10 bases. CDR3 length equals 15 residues. Germline values: CDR1 SSHAT, CDR2 FNYEAQ (reference sequence). CDR3 loop: CASSLGIAGGNEQFF. In DNA form, the CDR3 reads TGTGCTAGCAGCTTAGGGATAGCGGGAGGTAATGAGCAGTTCTTC.

V gene TRBV3-1 (or the pseudogene TRBV3-2) combines with J gene TRBJ2-7; maybe TRBD1 (5 bases). Trimming left V 7 bases short and J 0 bases short, with 10 bases between. From germline, CDR1 is LGHDT and CDR2 YNNKEL (reference sequence). The CDR3 length is 13 residues. The CDR3 reads CASTQGISYEQYF. The DNA of the CDR3 is TGTGCCAGCACCCAGGGAATCTCCTACGAGCAGTACTTC.

On this clone itself: This same CDR3 is encoded by further DNA sequences in the sample. The chain carries TRBV19 and TRBJ2-7; TRBD1 might be the D (6 bases). Trimming took off 3 bases at V and 2 bases at J, with 11 bases between the two ends. CDR3 length: 14 amino acids. Germline V gives CDR1 LNHDA, CDR2 SQIVND (reference sequence). This CDR3 reads CASSILGAPYEQYF. CDR3 nucleotide sequence: TGTGCCAGTAGTATTTTGGGGGCCCCCTACGAGCAGTACTTC.

The gene calls are TRBV5-4 and TRBJ2-5; 12 nucleotides align to TRBD1. V was pared by 4 bases and J by 5 bases, with 12 bases of the junction left unmatched. From germline, CDR1 is SGHNT and CDR2 YYREEE (reference sequence). The CDR3 consists of 17 residues. The CDR3 here is CASSTVGDRGRGETQYF. The CDR3 DNA is TGTGCCAGCAGCACGGTAGGGGACAGGGGGCGCGGGGAGACCCAGTACTTC.

This chain links TRBV19 with TRBJ2-1; D might be TRBD2 (5 bases). CDR1 and CDR2 (germline): LNHDA, SQIVND (reference sequence). The CDR3 loop spans 13 amino acids. The ends were cut back, 8 bases at V and 4 bases at J, with 12 bases in the middle. Written as DNA, the CDR3 is TGTGCCAGTGGTAGCGCAGCTTACAATGAGCAGTTCTTC. This encodes CASGSAAYNEQFF. Supplemented by reference TRBV19 and TRBJ2-1, the full variable domain reads DGGITQSPKYLFRKEGQNVTLSCEQNLNHDAMYWYRQDPGQGLRLIYYSQIVNDFQKGDIAEGYSVSREKKESFPLTVTSAQKNPTAFYLCASGSAAYNEQFFGPGTRLTVL.